The rows below give T cell receptor beta chains drawn from one sample of a study of cytomegalovirus exposure and HLA in healthy donors. Data came from immunoSEQ multiplex PCR; TCRdb stores just in-frame clones and leaves some out. The repertoire holds more than 95,000 clones, 80% to 90% seen once, with approximately 1% in the top ten. Sequencing input: PBMCs. All receptors derive from a young woman in good health and CMV-seronegative. The CDR3 runs from the conserved cysteine through the conserved F or W. Each record gives: clone size, J gene, V gene, CDR3 length, D gene, CDR3 DNA, CDR3 protein. D genes are given only for firm matches. Not every row has a clone size; where given, it reads once, few, many or a size class.

.,TRBJ2-3,TRBV10-3,14,.,TGTGCCATCAGTCGATCTAGCGGCACAGATACGCAGTATTTT,CAISRSSGTDTQYF
.,TRBJ1-2,TRBV6-5,15,.,TGTGCCAGCAGTTACTCGGGGGCGGCCAACTATGGCTACACCTTC,CASSYSGAANYGYTF
.,TRBJ2-5,TRBV19,15,TRBD2,TGTGCCAGTAGTAGCCGGACGACTAGCGGAGAGACCCAGTACTTC,CASSSRTTSGETQYF
.,TRBJ1-1,TRBV11-2,15,.,TGTGCCAGCAGCTTAGACAGGCCCCTGAACACTGAAGCTTTCTTT,CASSLDRPLNTEAFF
few,TRBJ1-5,TRBV6-5,15,TRBD1,TGTGCCAGCAGTCGACAGGGGGCGTTGGGTCAGCCCCAGCATTTT,CASSRQGALGQPQHF
.,TRBJ1-6,TRBV7-2,19,.,TGTGCCAGCAGCGATACCGGACAGACCTTCGGCTCCTATAATTCACCCCTCCACTTT,CASSDTGQTFGSYNSPLHF
.,TRBJ1-1,TRBV12-1,17,.,TGTGCCAGCAGGGGGTGGGGCAGGAGATATCTTTGGACTGAAGCTTTCTTT,CASRGWGRRYLWTEAFF
few,TRBJ1-1,TRBV19,14,.,TGTGCCAGTAGTATAGGGGGGCTTGCCCCTGAAGCTTTCTTT,CASSIGGLAPEAFF
.,TRBJ1-1,TRBV5-5,19,.,TGTGCCAGCAGCTTCTTCCCGGGTGGCCACTACGCAATGAACACTGAAGCTTTCTTT,CASSFFPGGHYAMNTEAFF
.,TRBJ2-1,TRBV5-1,20,TRBD2,TGCGCCAGCAGCTTGGGGGCGGCGGGAGGACCTGTTGGCTCCTACAATGAGCAGTTCTTC,CASSLGAAGGPVGSYNEQFF
.,TRBJ1-1,TRBV10-3,11,.,TGTGCCATCAGTGTAAACACTGAAGCTTTCTTT,CAISVNTEAFF
.,TRBJ1-4,TRBV4-1,14,TRBD1,TGCGCCAGCAGCCAAGGTGGACAGGATGAAAAACTGTTTTTT,CASSQGGQDEKLFF
.,TRBJ1-2,TRBV30,14,.,TGTGCCTGGAGTGTAGGAGGACGCTTAGTTGGCTACACCTTC,CAWSVGGRLVGYTF
.,TRBJ1-1,TRBV7-9,14,TRBD1,TGTGCCAGCAGCTTTGGTCCGGGACAGGGATTAGCTTTCTTT,CASSFGPGQGLAFF
.,TRBJ2-3,TRBV9,13,.,TGTGCCAGCAGCGTAGCAGGGAAAGATACGCAGTATTTT,CASSVAGKDTQYF
.,TRBJ1-2,TRBV10-3,12,.,TGTGCCATCAGTGGAGATATCTATGGCTACACCTTC,CAISGDIYGYTF
.,TRBJ1-1,TRBV19,14,TRBD1,TGTGCCAGTAGTAGGACAGGGGGCTGGACTGAAGCTTTCTTT,CASSRTGGWTEAFF
.,TRBJ2-1,TRBV9,14,.,TGTGCCAGCAGCGTAGGCTTTGGGGCCAATGAGCAGTTCTTC,CASSVGFGANEQFF
.,TRBJ2-1,TRBV19,14,.,TGTGCCAGTAGTAGCGGGAACTCGCTCAATGAGCAGTTCTTC,CASSSGNSLNEQFF
few,TRBJ1-1,TRBV4-2,11,.,TGTGCCAGCAGCCAAGATAGCGAGGCTTTCTTT,CASSQDSEAFF
.,TRBJ2-1,TRBV11-2,10,.,TGTGCCAGCAGCCCGGGGGAGCAGTTCTTC,CASSPGEQFF
.,TRBJ1-2,TRBV7-9,18,TRBD1,TGTGCCAGCAGCCCCCCTGAAGGACAGGGGTTTCTTGGCTATGGCTACACCTTC,CASSPPEGQGFLGYGYTF
.,TRBJ1-3,TRBV28,17,TRBD1,TGTGCCAGCAGCCCAGACAGGGGGCTTTCCTTGGGAAACACCATATATTTT,CASSPDRGLSLGNTIYF
few,TRBJ2-2,TRBV25-1,11,.,TGTGCCAGCAGCGCATCTAGAGAGCTGTTTTTT,CASSASRELFF
once,TRBJ2-7,TRBV18,15,TRBD2,TGTGCCAGCTCACCCGTAGCGGGACCGAACTACGAGCAGTACTTC,CASSPVAGPNYEQYF
.,TRBJ1-2,TRBV6-5,15,.,TGTGCCAGCAGTTACACCCCGGACAGTGCCTATGGCTACACCTTC,CASSYTPDSAYGYTF
.,TRBJ1-3,TRBV4-3,16,TRBD1,TGCGCCAGCAGCCAAGACGGTCCAGGGGGTGGAAACACCATATATTTT,CASSQDGPGGGNTIYF
.,TRBJ2-2,TRBV11-3,13,.,TGTGCCAGCAGCACTCCGGGCACCGGGGAGCTGTTTTTT,CASSTPGTGELFF
.,TRBJ2-7,TRBV5-6,18,.,TGTGCCAGCAGCCTTTGTGGGTCGTGGGAGGACATTTCCTACGAGCAGTACTTC,CASSLCGSWEDISYEQYF
.,TRBJ1-4,TRBV5-1,14,.,TGCGCCAGCAGCTTGTGGGGGGAAAATGAAAAACTGTTTTTT,CASSLWGENEKLFF
.,TRBJ1-4,TRBV28,18,TRBD1,TGTGCCAGCAGCCAAAATTACAGGGGAAACCACCTAAATGAAAAACTGTTTTTT,CASSQNYRGNHLNEKLFF
.,TRBJ1-1,TRBV6-6,15,.,TGTGCCAGCAGCCACGGACATCTCGGGAACACTGAAGCTTTCTTT,CASSHGHLGNTEAFF
.,TRBJ1-4,TRBV28,12,TRBD1,TGTGCCAGCAGTTTTTTCAGGGGGTGGGTGTTTTTT,CASSFFRGWVFF
.,TRBJ1-5,TRBV6-4,15,TRBD1,TGTGCCAGCAGTGAAGGTGGGACAGGGGGCAAGCCCCAGCATTTT,CASSEGGTGGKPQHF
.,TRBJ2-1,TRBV29-1,11,.,TGCAGCGTTGAGGGCCCCAATGAGCAGTTCTTC,CSVEGPNEQFF
once,TRBJ1-5,TRBV12-5,14,.,TGTGCTAGTGAACCGGGAGTCGTTAATCAGCCCCAGCATTTT,CASEPGVVNQPQHF
.,TRBJ1-2,TRBV29-1,11,.,TGCAGCGTTGGGGAGGACTATGGCTACACCTTC,CSVGEDYGYTF
.,TRBJ2-5,TRBV11-2,15,.,TGTGCCAGCAGCTTGTTTCGGGGTGTAAGAGAGACCCAGTACTTC,CASSLFRGVRETQYF
.,TRBJ2-2,TRBV4-3,14,.,TGCGCCAGCAGCCAAGGTCCGGGGGCCGGGGAGCTGTTTTTT,CASSQGPGAGELFF
.,TRBJ2-3,TRBV7-9,15,TRBD1,TGTGCCAGCAGCTTAGGGACAGGGGGTGCCGATACGCAGTATTTT,CASSLGTGGADTQYF
.,TRBJ1-6,TRBV2,13,TRBD1,TGTGCCAGCACCCTGCAGGGGGATTCACCCCTCCACTTT,CASTLQGDSPLHF
.,TRBJ1-5,TRBV5-6,14,.,TGTGCCAGCAGCTTGGAGTCAGGCCGAAGTACCCAGCATTTT,CASSLESGRSTQHF
.,TRBJ2-7,TRBV5-6,14,.,TGTGCCAGCAGGCTAACCCTAGGACACTACGAGCAGTACTTC,CASRLTLGHYEQYF
.,TRBJ2-5,TRBV5-1,15,.,TGCGCCAGCAGCTTGACCCAGAGGCGGGAAGAGACCCAGTACTTC,CASSLTQRREETQYF
.,TRBJ2-1,TRBV28,16,.,TGTGCCAGCAGTTTCCCTTCCGCGGGACCGGGGAATGAGCAGTTCTTC,CASSFPSAGPGNEQFF
.,TRBJ1-1,TRBV15,16,TRBD1,TGTGCCACCACCAGGGGAACTCAGGGGGCCCTTATTGAAGCTTTCTTT,CATTRGTQGALIEAFF